This section outlines one T cell receptor (beta chain) sequence together with its context. There are a few counts of this clonotype. Its antigen has not been determined. Per-base quality was not reported, and no clone a single base away is much larger than it. Specificity for host alloantigens, anergy, and the capacity for alloantigen-specific suppression were described as properties of donor-derived T-allo10 cells. The data belong to a study of type 1 regulatory T cells (dated by TCRdb to about 2021). The study in broad terms: The study characterized an in vitro protocol that generated a Tr1-enriched, alloantigen-specific CD4 T cell product named T-allo10. Patients with hematological malignancies who were receiving allogeneic hematopoietic stem cell transplantation were the group in which T-allo10 was being clinically evaluated.

CDR1 and CDR2, per the germline V gene, are ENHRY and SYGVKD. Taken from cysteine to phenylalanine, the CDR3 has 14 residues. Kept here is only the CDR3 DNA, which spans 42 bases and is read in frame from base 1. At the junction V is shortened by 11 bases and J by 2 bases; bases outside the gene matches: 9. Sequencing was carried out with an Illumina MiSeq. TCRdb itself trimmed the public reads at Q25 with fastp, ran MiXCR and retained productive beta chains. Merged by CDR3 protein, the rows form single entries marked with the most common genes and DNA. Within this sample are tens of thousands of distinct CDR3 sequences, with approximately 72% of them counted one time only. Together, the top ten hold around 14% of the sample.

This receptor was identified in a human donor in good health. Sequenced: cultured T cells, either the whole culture or a sorted T cell fraction (not recorded which). The sample's cell subset or site label is to be understood as: Tr1-enriched cell product generated in vitro against host alloantigens. The chain is assembled from TRBV10-3 and TRBJ2-3, and TRBD2 aligns with 8 junction nucleotides. CDR3 region: CALRPGGPTDTQYF. The nucleotide sequence is TGTGCCCTCCGACCGGGGGGGCCCACAGATACGCAGTATTTT.